The rows below give T cell receptor beta chains drawn from one sample of a study of T cells in Graves' hyperthyroidism and ophthalmopathy. TCRdb re-called the multiplex PCR reads with MiXCR, one entry per CDR3 protein. The top ten hold approximately 46% of the sample, which has approximately 210,000 distinct CDR3 sequences, more than 15% seen once. The sample was blood. The receptor set was obtained from a middle-aged man with Graves' hyperthyroidism. Both conserved end residues are part of each CDR3. A D gene is named only where the DNA matches it firmly. Some rows mark clone size as missing; the rest say once, few, many or name a class of expanded clone.

size,V,J,length,D,CDR3,DNA
many,TRBV3-1,TRBJ2-5,15,TRBD2,CASSQFSGSRETQYF,TGTGCCAGCAGCCAATTTAGCGGGAGCCGGGAGACCCAGTACTTC
few,TRBV30,TRBJ2-2,12,NA,CAWSSDTGELFF,TGTGCCTGGAGTTCAGACACCGGGGAGCTGTTTTTT
NA,TRBV28,TRBJ2-5,14,NA,CASSPPQGGETQYF,TGTGCCAGCAGTCCCCCTCAGGGGGGAGAGACCCAGTACTTC
many,TRBV2,TRBJ2-5,13,NA,CASNWQVQETQYF,TGTGCCAGCAACTGGCAAGTCCAAGAGACCCAGTACTTC
many,TRBV6-2/TRBV6-3,TRBJ2-3,15,TRBD2,CASSYWSGDTDTQYF,TGTGCCAGCAGTTACTGGAGCGGGGACACAGATACGCAGTATTTT
few,TRBV7-2,TRBJ1-1,15,TRBD1,CASSSGQGRVAEAFF,TGTGCCAGCAGCTCCGGACAGGGCCGAGTCGCTGAAGCTTTCTTT
NA,TRBV20-1,TRBJ2-2,16,TRBD2,CSARDDLAGGTGELFF,TGCAGTGCTAGAGATGATCTAGCGGGAGGGACCGGGGAGCTGTTTTTT
few,TRBV14,TRBJ1-3,15,TRBD1,CASSQVAGGAGSIYF,TGTGCCAGCAGCCAGGTCGCAGGGGGCGCAGGCTCCATATATTTT
NA,TRBV7-2,TRBJ2-1,13,NA,CASSPGVGNEQFF,TGTGCCAGCAGCCCGGGAGTGGGAAATGAGCAGTTCTTC
NA,TRBV25-1,TRBJ2-3,17,TRBD2,CASSDRKREGSTDTQYF,TGTGCCAGCAGTGACCGCAAGCGGGAGGGTAGCACAGATACGCAGTATTTT
many,TRBV6-1,TRBJ2-1,15,NA,CASSYVGEAYNEQFF,TGTGCCAGCAGTTATGTGGGGGAGGCTTACAATGAGCAGTTCTTC
many,TRBV28,TRBJ1-3,13,NA,CATTGVGWNTIYF,TGTGCCACAACAGGAGTAGGGTGGAACACCATATATTTT
many,TRBV7-9,TRBJ2-7,17,NA,CASSPQGASGIRYEQYF,TGTGCCAGCAGCCCCCAGGGGGCTAGCGGGATCCGCTACGAGCAGTACTTC
NA,TRBV6-5,TRBJ2-1,13,NA,CASSSGLRNEQFF,TGTGCCAGCAGTTCCGGACTCCGCAATGAGCAGTTCTTC
NA,TRBV7-8,TRBJ1-3,15,NA,CASSTWTDAGNTIYF,TGTGCCAGCAGCACCTGGACAGACGCTGGAAACACCATATATTTT
few,TRBV19,TRBJ2-1,12,NA,CASSLPGTEQFF,TGTGCCAGTAGTCTTCCAGGGACCGAGCAGTTCTTC
few,TRBV27,TRBJ2-7,14,NA,CASSSHRVSYEQYF,TGTGCCAGCAGTTCCCATCGGGTTTCCTACGAGCAGTACTTC
many,TRBV14,TRBJ2-7,12,NA,CASSLTLGEQYF,TGTGCCAGCAGCTTAACCCTGGGGGAGCAGTACTTC
NA,TRBV10-3,TRBJ2-2,15,NA,CAIRLGTVNTGELFF,TGTGCCATCAGACTTGGGACCGTGAACACCGGGGAGCTGTTTTTT
many,TRBV7-8,TRBJ2-3,18,NA,CASSSGLAWGLYTDTQYF,TGTGCCAGCAGCTCGGGACTTGCGTGGGGTCTATACACAGATACGCAGTATTTT
NA,TRBV11-2,TRBJ1-5,13,NA,CASSREINQPQHF,TGTGCCAGCAGCAGAGAAATAAATCAGCCCCAGCATTTT
few,TRBV9,TRBJ2-3,16,TRBD2,CASSVAGGRAWDTQYF,TGTGCCAGCAGCGTAGCCGGCGGGAGGGCCTGGGATACGCAGTATTTT
few,TRBV6-1,TRBJ1-4,15,TRBD1,CASSSRTGTGEKLFF,TGTGCCAGCAGTTCTAGGACAGGGACGGGTGAAAAACTGTTTTTT
NA,TRBV20-1,TRBJ2-3,12,NA,CSARGPADTQYF,TGCAGTGCCCGAGGACCTGCAGATACGCAGTATTTT
many,TRBV7-2,TRBJ2-1,14,TRBD1,CASSTGETGIEQFF,TGTGCCAGCAGCACAGGGGAGACTGGTATTGAGCAGTTCTTC
many,TRBV7-2,TRBJ2-3,16,TRBD2,CASSRTSGSGRDTQYF,TGTGCCAGCAGCAGGACTAGCGGGAGTGGGAGAGATACGCAGTATTTT
NA,TRBV7-2,TRBJ2-1,15,TRBD2,CASSPRGSGSNEQFF,TGTGCCAGCAGCCCCCGAGGTAGCGGGAGCAATGAGCAGTTCTTC
many,TRBV27,TRBJ2-2,17,TRBD2,CASSFRTSGSKVGELFF,TGTGCCAGCAGTTTCAGGACTAGCGGGAGTAAGGTCGGGGAGCTGTTTTTT
many,TRBV28,TRBJ2-7,16,NA,CASSFSPGSVSYEQCF,TGTGCCAGCAGTTTCTCCCCAGGGTCAGTCTCCTACGAGCAGTGCTTC
many,TRBV11-2,TRBJ2-1,15,NA,CASSLMGVAYNEQFF,TGTGCCAGCAGCTTAATGGGGGTAGCCTACAATGAGCAGTTCTTC
few,TRBV28,TRBJ2-7,13,NA,CASSRTDFLEQYF,TGTGCCAGCAGTCGGACAGATTTCCTGGAGCAGTACTTC
few,TRBV27,TRBJ2-7,15,NA,CASSLPASVSYEQYF,TGTGCCAGCAGTCTCCCGGCTAGCGTCTCCTACGAGCAGTACTTC
NA,TRBV6-1,TRBJ2-3,14,NA,CASSEGFGGRTQYF,TGTGCCAGCAGTGAGGGGTTTGGCGGGCGAACGCAGTATTTT
few,TRBV19,TRBJ2-5,14,TRBD2,CASKLAGVSETQYF,TGTGCCAGTAAATTGGCGGGAGTTTCGGAGACCCAGTACTTC
many,TRBV12-3/TRBV12-4,TRBJ2-4,15,NA,CASSPGGVAKNIQYF,TGTGCCAGCAGTCCTGGCGGTGTGGCCAAAAACATTCAGTACTTC
many,TRBV20-1,TRBJ2-5,14,NA,CSARAGSADETQYF,TGCAGTGCTAGAGCGGGCTCCGCCGATGAGACCCAGTACTTC
many,TRBV20-1,TRBJ2-5,15,TRBD2,CSATGLAGFQETQYF,TGCAGTGCTACGGGACTAGCGGGATTTCAAGAGACCCAGTACTTC
many,TRBV27,TRBJ1-1,15,NA,CASSLNLPTATEAFF,TGTGCCAGCAGTCTAAACCTACCGACAGCAACTGAAGCTTTCTTT
many,TRBV20-1,TRBJ2-2,14,TRBD1,CSASYRGATGELFF,TGCAGTGCCAGTTACAGGGGGGCCACCGGGGAGCTGTTTTTT
many,TRBV20-1,TRBJ2-1,14,TRBD2,CSASGRESSYEQFF,TGCAGTGCTAGTGGGCGGGAGAGTTCGTATGAGCAGTTCTTC
few,TRBV12-3/TRBV12-4,TRBJ1-6,13,NA,CASSLIRDSPLHF,TGTGCCAGCAGTTTGATTAGAGATTCACCCCTCCACTTT
NA,TRBV27,TRBJ1-1,13,NA,CASSLNRETEAFF,TGTGCCAGCAGTTTAAACAGAGAGACTGAAGCTTTCTTT
many,TRBV7-2,TRBJ2-3,12,NA,CASRQYTDTQYF,TGTGCCAGCAGGCAATACACAGATACGCAGTATTTT
few,TRBV6-1,TRBJ2-3,14,NA,CASSEGWGADTQYF,TGTGCCAGCAGTGAAGGGTGGGGCGCAGATACGCAGTATTTT
NA,TRBV7-7,TRBJ2-1,19,TRBD2,CASSPDRFLAGESYNEQFF,TGTGCTAGCAGCCCTGACAGGTTTCTAGCGGGAGAATCCTACAATGAGCAGTTCTTC
NA,TRBV11-2,TRBJ2-1,14,NA,CASSSQGGPRGPFF,TGTGCCAGCAGCTCGCAAGGGGGACCACGTGGGCCGTTCTTC
many,TRBV18,TRBJ1-3,12,NA,CASRDSGNTIYF,TGTGCCAGCCGTGATTCGGGAAACACCATATATTTT
NA,TRBV4-3,TRBJ1-3,14,NA,CASSLKVSGNTIYF,TGCGCCAGCAGCCTAAAAGTCTCTGGAAACACCATATATTTT
many,TRBV7-2,TRBJ2-3,14,NA,CASSLGTGVGTQYF,TGTGCCAGCAGCCTAGGGACCGGGGTCGGTACGCAGTATTTT
many,TRBV20-1,TRBJ2-7,15,NA,CSARDRLTSSYEQYF,TGCAGTGCTAGAGACCGACTGACTAGCTCCTACGAGCAGTACTTC
few,TRBV30,TRBJ1-5,13,TRBD1,CAWSVDRVRPQHF,TGTGCCTGGAGTGTGGACAGGGTTAGGCCCCAGCATTTT
few,TRBV9,TRBJ1-1,14,NA,CASSVEGQNTEAFF,TGTGCCAGCAGCGTAGAGGGACAGAACACTGAAGCTTTCTTT
NA,TRBV4-3,TRBJ1-2,13,NA,CASSQDPSYSYTF,TGCGCCAGCAGCCAAGATCCATCGTATAGCTACACCTTC
few,TRBV27,TRBJ1-5,14,TRBD1,CASSYRGPNQPQHF,TGTGCCAGCAGTTACAGGGGCCCTAATCAGCCCCAGCATTTT
few,TRBV11-2,TRBJ2-5,16,TRBD2,CASSLDILAGAETQYF,TGTGCCAGCAGCTTAGATATACTAGCGGGAGCAGAGACCCAGTACTTC
many,TRBV3-1,TRBJ2-2,16,NA,CASSQDWQAFTGELFF,TGTGCCAGCAGCCAAGATTGGCAGGCGTTCACCGGGGAGCTGTTTTTT
NA,TRBV3-1,TRBJ2-7,17,TRBD2,CAGSQGMLLAGVYEQYF,TGTGCCGGCAGCCAAGGTATGCTACTAGCGGGAGTCTACGAGCAGTACTTC